One sample yielded the 7 T cell receptor beta chains listed below, sequenced in a study of blood T cell repertoires in COVID-19. TCRdb's copy holds only in-frame clones and misses some; the assay was immunoSEQ multiplex PCR. The table lists 200,000 to 300,000 clones, 65% to 90% of them singletons. The sequenced sample was PBMCs or T cells enriched from blood (not recorded which). The receptors come from a man aged 40-49 years who had recovered from COVID-19.

This clone was seen just once. This chain uses TRBV4-1 with TRBJ2-1; TRBD2 matches 10 bases. V was clipped by 4 bases and J by 4 bases; unmatched bases: 1. Per the germline V gene, CDR1 is MGHRA and CDR2 is YSYEKL. This CDR3 has 14 amino acids. This CDR3 reads CASSRLAGYNEQFF. In DNA, the CDR3 is TGCGCCAGCAGCCGACTAGCGGGTTACAATGAGCAGTTCTTC.

The chain uses TRBV3-1 (or the pseudogene TRBV3-2) and TRBJ2-1, with unresolved D. The CDR3 contains 15 residues. Trimming removed 0 bases at V and 8 bases at J, with 14 bases between. The germline gives CDR1 LGHDT, CDR2 YNNKEL (reference sequence). The CDR3 reads CASSQETYWYDEQFF. In DNA, the CDR3 is TGTGCCAGCAGCCAAGAAACATATTGGTACGATGAGCAGTTCTTC.

The chain links TRBV25-1 to TRBJ2-1; TRBD1 is a possible D gene (6 bases). CDR1 MGHDK and CDR2 SYGVNS come from the germline V gene. CDR3 length: 16 residues. Trimming stripped 11 bases from V and 7 bases from J, with 27 bases between. As DNA, the CDR3 is TGTGCCGACACAGGGTTTTTTTTAGGCACGGTAAATGAGCAGTTCTTC. Protein sequence: CADTGFFLGTVNEQFF. The full variable domain, in which reference TRBV25-1 and TRBJ2-1 provide the parts outside the CDR3, is EADIYQTPRYLVIGTGKKITLECSQTMGHDKMYWYQQDPGMELHLIHYSYGVNSTEKGDLSSESTVSRIRTEHFPLTLESARPSHTSQYLCADTGFFLGTVNEQFFGPGTRLTVL.

The chain employs TRBV10-3 and TRBJ2-4, with 13 bases that match TRBD2. CDR3 length: 16 amino acids. Germline CDR1 reads ENHRY; CDR2 reads SYGVKD. V lost 6 bases to trimming and J lost 2 bases; unmatched junction nucleotides: 4. In DNA, the CDR3 is TGTGCCATCAGCCAGGGACTAGCGGGGACCAAAAACATTCAGTACTTC. Protein sequence: CAISQGLAGTKNIQYF.

The rearrangement joins TRBV30 to TRBJ1-6; the match to TRBD1 covers 9 bases. The V segment lost 3 bases and the J segment 6 bases; nucleotides outside the gene matches: 3. The CDR3 consists of 14 residues. CDR1 GTSNPN and CDR2 SVGIG come from the germline V gene (reference sequence). DNA for the CDR3: TGTGCCTGGAGCCAGGGACAGGGTAATTCACCCCTCCACTTT. Encoded protein: CAWSQGQGNSPLHF.

This chain uses TRBV7-8 with TRBJ1-2; 10 nucleotides align to TRBD1. Trimming took 3 bases from V and 4 from J; bases not matched to a gene: 5. From germline, CDR1 is SGHVS and CDR2 FQNEAQ. The CDR3 runs to 15 residues. This chain's CDR3 is CASSFDRGLPYGYTF. CDR3 nucleotides: TGTGCCAGCAGCTTCGACAGGGGGCTCCCCTATGGCTACACCTTC. The whole variable domain, remainder taken from reference TRBV7-8 and TRBJ1-2, is GAGVSQSPRYKVAKRGQDVALRCDPISGHVSLFWYQQALGQGPEFLTYFQNEAQLDKSGLPSDRFFAERPEGSVSTLKIQRTQQEDSAVYLCASSFDRGLPYGYTFGSGTRLTVV.

The table lists this clone with a count of one. This rearrangement joins TRBV7-9 to TRBJ2-7; D is uncertain. V dropped 5 bases and J dropped 7 bases, with 15 bases sitting between them. CDR1 and CDR2 (germline): SEHNR, FQNEAQ (reference sequence). This CDR3 is built from 13 residues. The CDR3 region is CASSPLDLREQYF. In DNA form, the CDR3 reads TGTGCCAGCAGCCCTCTCGACTTGAGGGAGCAGTACTTC.